This T cell receptor (beta chain) comes out of a study of blood T cell repertoires in COVID-19. In the original processing: Scientists estimated how many nucleated cells there were by amplifying reference gene primers. Profiling relied on immunoSEQ multiplex PCR, and the TCRdb table lists in-frame clones only, not all of them. The D gene and trimming were derived from the DNA, and the V and J assignments and clone size from that table. The profile shows approximately 270,000 clones, approximately 90% of them singletons. This TCR was recovered from a man aged 40-55 years who had recovered from COVID-19. Sequenced sample: PBMCs or T cells enriched from blood (not recorded which).

Here the CDR3 reads CASSSPRGWDEQYF. The DNA for the CDR3 is TGTGCCAGCAGTTCCCCCAGGGGGTGGGACGAGCAGTACTTC. The chain recombines TRBV28 with TRBJ2-7; 7 bases are a match to TRBD1. CDR1 MDHEN and CDR2 SYDVKM come from the germline V gene. The CDR3 sequence is 14 residues long. V lost 4 bases to trimming and J lost 5 bases; unmatched junction nucleotides: 8.